Presented here are 22 T cell receptor beta chains from one specimen sequenced in a study of T-cell memory formation after mild COVID-19. TCRdb called the 5' RACE reads again in MiXCR, with one record for every CDR3 protein. Among over 250,000 distinct CDR3 sequences, about a sixth were seen once, and the ten largest hold 20% to 25%. Sequenced material: PBMCs or a T cell subset sorted from them (not recorded which). Every receptor here comes from a man between 18 and 29 years old who had mild COVID-19 (a few samples of this study predate the infection). Cell type and time point are not known.

DNA of the CDR3: TGTGCCAGCAGCTTAGAAGGAGGACCAGGGGAGCAGTTCTTC. Encoded protein: CASSLEGGPGEQFF. This rearrangement joins TRBV7-6 to TRBJ2-1; D is tentatively TRBD1 or TRBD2 (5 bases each). Trimming pared 1 base from V and 10 bases from J, leaving 14 bases between. From germline, CDR1 is SGHVS and CDR2 FNYEAQ. This CDR3 comprises 14 residues.

This clonotype was observed a single time. The V gene is TRBV4-2, the J gene TRBJ1-5; D ambiguous. This CDR3 has 13 amino acids. The ends were cut back, 3 bases at V and 1 base at J, with 4 bases in the middle. Germline CDR1 and CDR2: LGHNA and YNFKEQ. The chain's CDR3 is CASSHSSNQPQHF. CDR3 sequence (DNA): TGTGCCAGCAGCCATTCAAGCAATCAGCCCCAGCATTTT.

Only a few counts were recorded for this clonotype. The V gene is TRBV4-3, the J gene TRBJ2-2; possible D gene TRBD2, 5 bases. CDR1 is LGHNA, CDR2 YSLEER, per germline. V was pared by 0 bases and J by 4 bases, with 9 bases between. CDR3 length equals 15 residues. CDR3 DNA: TGCGCCAGCAGCCAAGATCCGGGGAGCACCGGGGAGCTGTTTTTT. It yields the protein CASSQDPGSTGELFF.

The chain uses TRBV7-2 and TRBJ2-3; D perhaps matches TRBD2 (6 bases). CDR1 is SGHTA, CDR2 FQGNSA, per germline. This CDR3 has 15 amino acids. Trimming took off 2 bases at V and 6 bases at J, with 15 bases between the two ends. CDR3: CASSLIPRLVDTQYF. The CDR3 region has the DNA TGTGCCAGCAGCTTAATCCCCCGACTAGTTGATACGCAGTATTTT.

V gene TRBV7-6 combines with J gene TRBJ2-1; the D gene is possibly TRBD2 (6 bases). The ends were cut back, 6 bases at V and 8 bases at J, with 20 bases in the middle. In germline, CDR1 is SGHVS, CDR2 FNYEAQ. The CDR3 is 15 residues long. CDR3 loop: CASSNLDHTGDEQFF. The DNA of the CDR3 is TGTGCCAGCAGTAATCTCGACCACACGGGGGATGAGCAGTTCTTC.

This clonotype showed up just a few times. The genes are TRBV6-5 and TRBJ1-1; the D gene is possibly TRBD1 (5 bases). V lost 0 bases and J 5 bases, leaving 13 bases between the germline ends. This CDR3 region has 15 residues. Germline V gene lookup returns CDR1 MNHEY and CDR2 SVGAGI. The CDR3 is CASSYSSVGGTEAFF. DNA for the CDR3: TGTGCCAGCAGTTACTCGAGTGTTGGGGGTACTGAAGCTTTCTTT.

This clonotype was picked up a small number of times. The chain links TRBV11-2 to TRBJ2-1; D is uncertain. V was cut by 3 bases and J by 5 bases, with 8 bases left in between. In germline, CDR1 is SGHAT, CDR2 FQNNGV. CDR3 length: 13 amino acids. The CDR3 loop is CASSFSPNNEQFF. The CDR3, as DNA: TGTGCCAGCAGCTTTAGCCCTAACAATGAGCAGTTCTTC.

This clonotype appeared a few times. V gene TRBV18 combines with J gene TRBJ2-3, with D possibly matching TRBD1 (6 bases). V lost 4 bases and J lost 2, with 13 bases in between. CDR1 and CDR2 from the germline V gene are KGHSH and LQKENI. This CDR3 is built from 15 residues. In nucleotides, the CDR3 is TGTGCCAGCTCACTACCCAGGGGTACCACAGATACGCAGTATTTT. Protein sequence: CASSLPRGTTDTQYF.

CDR3 protein: CSVALGFEDTQYF. CDR3 DNA sequence: TGCAGCGTTGCCCTGGGGTTTGAGGATACGCAGTATTTT. The chain couples TRBV29-1 to TRBJ2-3; D unresolved. Germline V gene sequence: CDR1 SQVTM, CDR2 ANQGSEA. CDR3 length: 13 residues. Trimming left V 4 bases short and J 6 bases short, with 14 bases between.

The chain links TRBV28 to TRBJ2-1; TRBD1 might be the D (5 bases). Trimming removed 2 bases at V and 8 bases at J, with 10 bases between. The CDR3 spans 13 residues. Germline V gene sequence: CDR1 MDHEN, CDR2 SYDVKM. The CDR3, as DNA: TGTGCCAGCAGTTTAACCAGGGTCCATGAGCAGTTCTTC. Its protein product is CASSLTRVHEQFF. The complete variable domain, with remaining parts taken from reference TRBV28 and TRBJ2-1, reads DVKVTQSSRYLVKRTGEKVFLECVQDMDHENMFWYRQDPGLGLRLIYFSYDVKMKEKGDIPEGYSVSREKKERFSLILESASTNQTSMYLCASSLTRVHEQFFGPGTRLTVL.

This clonotype was detected only a few times. The chain links TRBV28 to TRBJ2-3; D is uncertain. Trimming pared 5 bases from V and 12 bases from J, leaving 18 bases between. From germline, CDR1 is MDHEN and CDR2 SYDVKM. This CDR3 is built from 13 residues. The CDR3 coding sequence is TGTGCCAGCAGTCCCCCGGGCCGCTTGTCCCAGTATTTT. Its translation: CASSPPGRLSQYF.

The chain links TRBV28 to TRBJ1-5; D gene uncertain. Per germline, CDR1 MDHEN and CDR2 SYDVKM. Trimming took off 11 bases at V and 0 bases at J, with 11 bases between the two ends. This CDR3 has 13 amino acids. This CDR3 reads CAYARDSNQPQHF. The CDR3 coding sequence is TGTGCCTATGCCAGAGATAGCAATCAGCCCCAGCATTTT.

This clonotype was detected a few times. The chain is built from TRBV7-9 and TRBJ2-7; 7 bases map to TRBD2. V lost 1 base and J lost 3; bases outside the gene matches: 3. Germline V gene data show CDR1 as SEHNR and CDR2 as FQNEAQ (reference sequence). The CDR3 spans 14 residues. In DNA, the CDR3 is TGTGCCAGCAGCTTAGGAGCGGGGAACTACGAGCAGTACGTC. This sequence encodes CASSLGAGNYEQYV.

The chain joins TRBV12-3 or TRBV12-4 to TRBJ2-1; D perhaps matches TRBD2 (6 bases). The germline V and J ends were trimmed by 6 bases and 10 bases, with 25 bases remaining between them. The CDR3 sequence is 16 residues long. CDR3 sequence reads: CASRPTGGGLLIEQFF. In DNA, the CDR3 is TGTGCCAGCAGGCCCACCGGCGGCGGACTATTGATCGAGCAGTTCTTC.

The chain combines TRBV20-1 with TRBJ2-2; 10 nucleotides agree with TRBD1. Germline V gives CDR1 DFQATT, CDR2 SNEGSKA (reference sequence). The CDR3 is 16 residues long. The V and J ends lost 4 bases and 3 bases, in that order; junction bases with no gene match: 8. This CDR3 is CSATRTGGLDTGELFF. The CDR3 DNA follows: TGCAGTGCTACCCGGACAGGGGGATTGGACACCGGGGAGCTGTTTTTT.

Comment on this clonotype: Since the CDR3 does not end with the conserved phenylalanine or tryptophan, this likely comes from a read error. The genes are TRBV7-9 and TRBJ2-5; D might be TRBD2 (7 bases). Germline V gives CDR1 SEHNR, CDR2 FQNEAQ (reference sequence). The CDR3 sequence is 19 residues long. Trimming removed 5 bases at V and 5 bases at J, with 30 bases between. CDR3 sequence (DNA): TGTGCCAGCAGCCCTCCACCATCCGGGGGGCGGCCTTGGTTGGAGACCCAGTACTTA. It encodes CASSPPPSGGRPWLETQYL.

The genes are TRBV5-1 and TRBJ2-5, with TRBD2 matching over 7 bases. Germline V gives CDR1 SGHRS, CDR2 YFSETQ. Germline trimming cut 0 bases from V and 2 bases from J; bases unmatched to any gene: 10. This CDR3 comprises 17 residues. CDR3: CASSLAGASGEQETQYF. CDR3 in DNA: TGCGCCAGCAGCTTGGCCGGAGCTAGCGGTGAACAAGAGACCCAGTACTTC.

This clonotype was seen more than once but under ten times. This rearrangement joins TRBV12-3 or TRBV12-4 to TRBJ1-2; D might be TRBD1 (6 bases). Between the trimmed V and J ends, which lost 2 bases and 8 bases, there was a span of 9 bases. The CDR3 has 12 residues. DNA of the CDR3: TGTGCCAGCAGTTTACGGACAGAAGGCTACACCTTC. This translates into CASSLRTEGYTF.

This clonotype showed up just a few times. DNA of the CDR3: TGTGCCAGCACCTTCGGACAGGGTAACACAGATACGCAGTATTTT. Translated, it gives CASTFGQGNTDTQYF. This chain uses TRBV7-9 with TRBJ2-3; 8 nucleotides match TRBD1. This CDR3 region has 15 residues. V lost 7 bases, J lost 2 bases, and 8 bases stayed unmatched. The germline CDR1 and CDR2 sequences are SEHNR and FQNEAQ (reference sequence).

CDR3 region: CASSGGTSDSIQYF. The CDR3 bases are TGCGCCAGCAGCGGGGGGACTAGCGACAGCATTCAGTACTTC. The chain is built from TRBV5-1 and TRBJ2-4, with 10 bases aligning to TRBD2. This CDR3 region has 14 residues. Germline CDR1 reads SGHRS; CDR2 reads YFSETQ. The junction had 7 bases not matched to a gene; V was cut back by 4 bases and J by 9 bases.

This clonotype showed up just a few times. The chain uses TRBV20-1 and TRBJ1-1, with unresolved D. From germline, CDR1 is DFQATT and CDR2 SNEGSKA (reference sequence). V was pared by 3 bases and J by 1 base, with 12 bases between. The CDR3 is 14 residues long. The CDR3: CSASPPTSNTEAFF. DNA of the CDR3: TGCAGTGCTAGCCCCCCCACCTCGAACACTGAAGCTTTCTTT.

The chain couples TRBV20-1 to TRBJ2-5, with a tentative D call TRBD2 (6 bases). This CDR3 has 14 residues. Trimming took 6 bases from V and 5 from J, leaving 19 bases between them. Germline V lookup: CDR1 DFQATT, CDR2 SNEGSKA (reference sequence). CDR3 coding DNA: TGCAGTGCCGCGGCCACTAGCTTCGGGGAGACCCAGTACTTC. It specifies CSAAATSFGETQYF.